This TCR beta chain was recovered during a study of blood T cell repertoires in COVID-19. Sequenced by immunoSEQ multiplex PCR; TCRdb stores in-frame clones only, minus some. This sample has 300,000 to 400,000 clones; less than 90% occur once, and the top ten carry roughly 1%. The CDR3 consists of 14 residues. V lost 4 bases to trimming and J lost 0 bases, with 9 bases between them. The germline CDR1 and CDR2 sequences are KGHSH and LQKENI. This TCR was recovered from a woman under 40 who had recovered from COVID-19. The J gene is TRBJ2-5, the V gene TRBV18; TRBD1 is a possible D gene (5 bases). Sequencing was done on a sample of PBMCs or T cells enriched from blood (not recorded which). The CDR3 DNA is TGTGCCAGCTCACGACAGAACGACCAAGAGACCCAGTACTTC. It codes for CASSRQNDQETQYF.